This T cell receptor (beta chain) was captured in a study of immune characterization of retroperitoneal liposarcoma (dated by TCRdb to between 2018 and 2021). Counted from cysteine to phenylalanine, this CDR3 has 14 amino acids. Only the CDR3 DNA stays, 42 bases, in frame from base 1. V and J are truncated by 0 bases and 10 bases respectively, leaving an intervening sequence of 16 bases. CDR1 MNHNY and CDR2 SVGAGI are derived from the germline V gene (reference sequence). Regarding this clonotype: Its antigen is still unknown. A much more abundant neighbour one base away suggests this may be a read error.

The method was PCR. Instrument on record: NextSeq 500. TCRdb reworked the public reads: Q25 trimming with fastp, MiXCR clone assembly, productive beta chains retained. Every CDR3 protein is listed once, alongside the most common genes and DNA of its rows. Here the sample has around 20,000 distinct CDR3 sequences; around two fifths occur a single time. The ten largest make up roughly 7.4% of the sample. Source material: blood. This receptor was obtained from a male donor with retroperitoneal liposarcoma. The rearranged segments are TRBV6-6 and TRBJ2-7; too little of a D gene remains to name it. The CDR3 protein: CASSYSATRRPQYF. The nucleotides read TGTGCCAGCAGTTACTCGGCCACTCGGCGGCCCCAGTACTTC.